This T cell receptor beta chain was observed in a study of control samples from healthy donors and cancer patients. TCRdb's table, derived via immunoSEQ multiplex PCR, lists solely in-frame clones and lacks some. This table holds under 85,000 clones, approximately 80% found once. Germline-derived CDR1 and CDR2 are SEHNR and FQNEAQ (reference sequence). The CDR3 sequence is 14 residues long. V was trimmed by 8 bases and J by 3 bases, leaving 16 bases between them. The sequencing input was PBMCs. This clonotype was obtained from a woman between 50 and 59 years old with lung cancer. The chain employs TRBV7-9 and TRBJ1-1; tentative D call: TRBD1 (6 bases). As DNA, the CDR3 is TGTGCCAGCTGGGGGCAAGCGAGATACACTGAAGCTTTCTTT. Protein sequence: CASWGQARYTEAFF.